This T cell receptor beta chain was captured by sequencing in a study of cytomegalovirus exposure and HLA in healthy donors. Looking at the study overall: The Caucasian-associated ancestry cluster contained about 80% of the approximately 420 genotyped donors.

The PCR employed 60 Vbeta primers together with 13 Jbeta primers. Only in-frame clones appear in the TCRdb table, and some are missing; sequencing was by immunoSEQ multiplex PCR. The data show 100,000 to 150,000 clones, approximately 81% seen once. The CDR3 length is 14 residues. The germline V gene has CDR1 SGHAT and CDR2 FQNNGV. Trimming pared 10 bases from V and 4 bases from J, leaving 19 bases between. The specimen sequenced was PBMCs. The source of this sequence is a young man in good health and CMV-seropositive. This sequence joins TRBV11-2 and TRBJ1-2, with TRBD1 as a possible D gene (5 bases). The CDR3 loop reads CATRPTRGSYGYTF. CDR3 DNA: TGTGCCACCAGGCCGACCCGGGGGTCCTATGGCTACACCTTC.